The 13 T cell receptor beta chains given below trace back to one sample, sequenced in a study of OX40 agonist ivuxolimab in advanced cancers. Some clones are missing from TCRdb's copy, which holds only in-frame ones; the method was immunoSEQ multiplex PCR. Altogether about 61,000 clones are present, under 85% being singletons, with the ten largest covering roughly 3.4%. The sample here was CD4+ or CD8+ T cells sorted from blood, taken in a trial of the OX40 agonist ivuxolimab. Receptors were obtained from an adult with an advanced solid tumor such as melanoma, head and neck, liver or kidney cancer.

There are a few counts of this clone. This same CDR3 is encoded by further DNA sequences in the sample. The chain employs TRBV30 and TRBJ2-3; a weak D match, TRBD2 (6 bases). V was clipped by 5 bases and J by 1 base, with 13 bases between them. The CDR3 sequence is 14 residues long. Germline V gene data show CDR1 as GTSNPN and CDR2 as SVGIG (reference sequence). The CDR3 nucleotides are TGTGCCTGGGTGGGGGGTCTGGGCACAGATACGCAGTATTTT. Translating gives CAWVGGLGTDTQYF. The complete variable domain, with remaining parts taken from reference TRBV30 and TRBJ2-3, reads SQTIHQWPATLVQPVGSPLSLECTVEGTSNPNLYWYRQAAGRGLQLLFYSVGIGQISSEVPQNLSASRPQDRQFILSSKKLLLSDSGFYLCAWVGGLGTDTQYFGPGTRLTVL.

This clone occurred once. The V call is TRBV2, the J call TRBJ2-6, with D possibly matching TRBD1 (5 bases). This CDR3 comprises 14 residues. The ends were cut back, 10 bases at V and 0 bases at J, with 10 bases in the middle. Germline assignment: CDR1 SNHLY and CDR2 FYNNEI. CDR3 region: CAIQGYSGANVLTF. CDR3 nucleotides: TGTGCCATTCAGGGATACTCTGGGGCCAACGTCCTGACTTTC.

V and J are TRBV5-1 and TRBJ1-2; the match to TRBD1 covers 7 bases. The CDR3 sequence is 14 residues long. CDR1 is SGHRS, CDR2 YFSETQ, per germline. J gave up 5 bases and V 4 bases, and 8 bases lay outside the gene matches. This CDR3 reads CASSLRTGSYGYTF. The CDR3 nucleotides read TGCGCCAGCAGCCTAAGGACAGGTTCTTATGGCTACACCTTC.

The chain carries TRBV7-9 and TRBJ2-7; TRBD1 matches 9 bases. Per germline, CDR1 SEHNR and CDR2 FQNEAQ (reference sequence). Trimming at V came to 4 bases and at J to 4 bases, leaving 8 bases not matched to a gene. There are 15 residues in the CDR3. The CDR3, as DNA: TGTGCCAGCAGCTCCCTGGGGGACAGGGATTACGAGCAGTACTTC. Amino acid sequence: CASSSLGDRDYEQYF.

For the CDR3, the DNA is TGCGCCAGCAGTGATGACCGGGGAAGCCCGGGCACTGAAGCTTTCTTT. Protein sequence: CASSDDRGSPGTEAFF. The chain carries TRBV5-1 and TRBJ1-1; D is ambiguous. The CDR3 sequence is 16 residues long. The V gene lost 5 bases and the J gene lost 4 bases, with 21 bases spanning the gap. Germline V gene data show CDR1 as SGHRS and CDR2 as YFSETQ.

The V and J genes are TRBV28 and TRBJ2-1, with D perhaps matching TRBD2 (5 bases). CDR1 and CDR2 from the germline V gene are MDHEN and SYDVKM. This CDR3 is 17 amino acids long. Trimming pared 3 bases from V and 4 bases from J, leaving 19 bases between. The CDR3 DNA reads TGTGCCAGCAGTTTTGTAGGCGAGGGTCACCTTTACAATGAGCAGTTCTTC. This gives the protein CASSFVGEGHLYNEQFF.

As for this clone: The junction does not match germline at one end; this may be a read error. The genes are TRBV7-7 and TRBJ2-1, with D perhaps TRBD2 (6 bases). CDR3 size: 13 residues. Germline assignment: CDR1 SSHAT and CDR2 FNYEAQ (reference sequence). The DNA of the CDR3 is TGTGCTAGCAGCTTTTCCCCCGGGGGAGGGCAGTTCTTC. Translation: CASSFSPGGGQFF. The whole variable domain, remainder taken from reference TRBV7-7 and TRBJ2-1, is GAGVSQSPRYKVTKRGQDVTLRCDPISSHATLYWYQQALGQGPEFLTYFNYEAQPDKSGLPSDRFSAERPEGSISTLTIQRTEQRDSAMYRCASSFSPGGGQFFGPGTRLTVL.

The rearrangement links TRBV5-4 to TRBJ2-5; D is undetermined. Trimming left V 4 bases short and J 9 bases short, with 19 bases between. This CDR3 region has 14 residues. Germline V gene lookup returns CDR1 SGHNT and CDR2 YYREEE (reference sequence). The CDR3 DNA reads as TGTGCCAGCAGCATGGACGGGCCTCAAAGGGCCCAGTACTTC. Its protein product is CASSMDGPQRAQYF.

CDR3 DNA: TGTGCCAGCAGCTTAAACGGTAGGACAGATACGCAGTATTTT. It is translated as CASSLNGRTDTQYF. The chain links TRBV7-3 to TRBJ2-3; D gene ambiguous. The CDR3 contains 14 residues. Germline CDR1 and CDR2: SGHTA and FQGTGA. V was trimmed by 1 base and J by 3 bases, leaving 8 bases between them. The full variable domain, with the rest looked up from reference TRBV7-3 and TRBJ2-3, is GAGVSQTPSNKVTEKGKYVELRCDPISGHTALYWYRQSLGQGPEFLIYFQGTGAADDSGLPNDRFFAVRPEGSVSTLKIQRTERGDSAVYLCASSLNGRTDTQYFGPGTRLTVL.

This clone came up once. The chain combines TRBV21-1 with TRBJ2-7. TRBV21-1 is assigned pseudogene status. The CDR3 sequence is 12 residues long. The CDR3 DNA reads as TGTGCCAGCAACCCCCACTCCTACGAGCAGTACTTC. Translation gives CASNPHSYEQYF.

As DNA, the CDR3 is TGTGCCAGCAGCTTACGACAGGGTGGGCAGCCCCAGCATTTT. This translates into CASSLRQGGQPQHF. The gene calls are TRBV5-5 and TRBJ1-5, with 7 nucleotides matching TRBD1. Trimming at V came to 2 bases and at J to 7 bases, leaving 6 bases not matched to a gene. Germline V CDR1 and CDR2: SGHKS, YYEKEE (reference sequence). CDR3 length: 14 amino acids.

This chain uses TRBV19 with TRBJ2-2, with unresolved D. Trimming left V 1 base short and J 2 bases short, with 11 bases between. There are 16 residues in the CDR3. Germline CDR1 is LNHDA and CDR2 is SQIVND (reference sequence). CDR3 loop: CASSIVEQPNTGELFF. For the CDR3, the DNA is TGTGCCAGTAGTATAGTAGAACAGCCTAACACCGGGGAGCTGTTTTTT.

The gene calls are TRBV28 and TRBJ2-4; D is ambiguous. Deletions cut 6 bases from V and 1 base from J, with 16 bases between. The CDR3 has 16 residues. In germline, CDR1 is MDHEN, CDR2 SYDVKM. CDR3 DNA sequence: TGTGCCAGCAGCCCTCACCGAGCCGAGGCCAAAAACATTCAGTACTTC. As protein: CASSPHRAEAKNIQYF.